A selection of T cell receptor beta chains follows, all from one sample in a study of blood T cell repertoires in COVID-19. The data were produced by immunoSEQ multiplex PCR, yet TCRdb's version contains in-frame clones alone and is incomplete. Of some 140,000 clones listed, 70% to 85% are singletons. Material for sequencing was peripheral blood. These receptors came from a man between 60 and 70 years old with COVID-19, enrolled during active disease. Both conserved end residues are part of each CDR3. A D gene is named only where the DNA matches it firmly. Some rows mark clone size as missing; the rest say once, few, many or name a class of expanded clone.

v_call	j_call	clone_size	d_call	cdr3_aa	cdr3_nt
TRBV4-3	TRBJ2-1	.	.	CASSQSNGRANEQFF	TGCGCCAGCAGCCAATCTAACGGCAGGGCCAATGAGCAGTTCTTC
TRBV2	TRBJ1-2	.	.	CASSGGFGYGYTF	TGTGCCAGCAGTGGGGGCTTCGGGTATGGCTACACCTTC
TRBV28	TRBJ2-3	.	TRBD1	CASSSSGTGPTDTQYF	TGTGCCAGCAGTTCATCCGGGACAGGTCCCACAGATACGCAGTATTTT
TRBV19	TRBJ2-1	.	TRBD2	CASSTGRTSGSKYYNEQFF	TGTGCCAGTTCTACAGGGCGGACTAGCGGGAGTAAGTATTACAATGAGCAGTTCTTC
TRBV19	TRBJ2-4	.	TRBD1	CASSIGGDRAPAKNIQYF	TGTGCCAGTAGTATAGGGGGGGACAGGGCCCCAGCCAAAAACATTCAGTACTTC
TRBV11-2	TRBJ2-5	.	TRBD1	CASSPRQGLRSETQYF	TGTGCCAGCAGCCCTCGACAGGGTCTGAGATCGGAGACCCAGTACTTC
TRBV7-9	TRBJ1-1	.	.	CASSLTGGVRANTEAFF	TGTGCCAGCAGCTTAACGGGAGGGGTCAGGGCGAACACTGAAGCTTTCTTT
TRBV5-1	TRBJ2-3	.	TRBD1	CASSSGTVTDTQYF	TGCGCCAGCAGTTCCGGGACAGTGACAGATACGCAGTATTTT
TRBV6-2/TRBV6-3	TRBJ1-3	.	.	CASSPYRSSGNTIYF	TGTGCCAGCAGTCCCTACAGGAGCTCTGGAAACACCATATATTTT
TRBV27	TRBJ2-7	.	TRBD2	CASSVGTSGAYEQYF	TGTGCCAGCAGTGTAGGGACTAGCGGTGCCTACGAGCAGTACTTC
TRBV6-2/TRBV6-3	TRBJ1-5	.	.	CASSSSPWRNQPQHF	TGTGCCAGCAGTTCCTCACCTTGGAGAAATCAGCCCCAGCATTTT
TRBV27	TRBJ2-7	.	TRBD1	CASSSGQGTYEQYF	TGTGCCAGCAGTTCGGGACAGGGCACCTACGAGCAGTACTTC
TRBV11-3	TRBJ1-5	.	.	CASSLQGGKPQHF	TGTGCCAGCAGCTTACAGGGCGGCAAGCCCCAGCATTTT
TRBV27	TRBJ2-3	.	.	CASSSTITDTQYF	TGTGCCAGCAGTTCGACAATCACAGATACGCAGTATTTT
TRBV2	TRBJ2-5	.	TRBD2	CASRSGLTQETQYF	TGTGCCAGCAGGTCGGGACTAACTCAAGAGACCCAGTACTTC
TRBV11-3	TRBJ2-3	.	TRBD2	CASSSGTSGGADTQYF	TGTGCCAGCAGCAGTGGGACTAGCGGGGGGGCAGATACGCAGTATTTT
TRBV10-3	TRBJ2-1	.	.	CAISESGNNNEQFF	TGTGCCATCAGTGAGTCTGGCAACAACAATGAGCAGTTCTTC
TRBV28	TRBJ1-2	.	.	CASSLVGGGRVGGYTF	TGTGCCAGCAGTTTAGTCGGTGGAGGAAGGGTAGGTGGCTACACCTTC
TRBV30	TRBJ1-6	.	TRBD1	CAWNRGYNSPLHF	TGTGCCTGGAACAGGGGGTATAATTCACCCCTCCACTTT
TRBV4-2	TRBJ2-7	once	TRBD1	CASSHSGTGFNSYEQYF	TGTGCCAGCAGCCATTCCGGGACAGGGTTTAACTCCTACGAGCAGTACTTC
TRBV5-4	TRBJ2-2	once	.	CASSPESPRTGELFF	TGTGCCAGCAGCCCGGAGTCCCCTCGCACCGGGGAGCTGTTTTTT
TRBV3-1/TRBV3-2	TRBJ2-1	.	TRBD2	CASSQDRLAGAPQFF	TGTGCCAGCAGCCAAGATCGCCTAGCGGGAGCCCCGCAGTTCTTC
TRBV24-1	TRBJ2-7	few	TRBD1	CATSDKTGSNEQYF	TGTGCCACCAGTGATAAGACAGGGTCCAACGAGCAGTACTTC
TRBV18	TRBJ1-4	.	.	CASFQGLNEKLFF	TGTGCCAGTTTCCAGGGCCTTAATGAAAAACTGTTTTTT
TRBV18	TRBJ2-3	.	.	CASSPGLTSTDTQYF	TGTGCCAGCTCACCAGGGCTAACCAGCACAGATACGCAGTATTTT
TRBV6-6	TRBJ1-2	.	.	CASSYSAGDDGYTF	TGTGCCAGCAGTTACTCGGCAGGGGACGATGGCTACACCTTC
TRBV6-2/TRBV6-3	TRBJ2-7	.	TRBD1	CASSPTGTGSYEQYF	TGTGCCAGCAGTCCCACCGGGACAGGTAGTTACGAGCAGTACTTC
TRBV9	TRBJ2-3	.	TRBD2	CASSGSLAGVSDTQYF	TGTGCCAGCAGCGGATCACTAGCGGGAGTATCAGATACGCAGTATTTT
TRBV11-2	TRBJ2-7	.	.	CASSRNPGTETFYYEQYF	TGTGCCAGCAGTCGTAATCCCGGGACTGAAACTTTTTACTACGAGCAGTACTTC
TRBV11-3	TRBJ1-2	.	.	CASSLGLQGLSYGYTF	TGTGCCAGCAGCTTAGGTCTCCAGGGACTAAGCTATGGCTACACCTTC
TRBV11-1	TRBJ2-2	.	TRBD1	CASSPGTGMTGELFF	TGTGCCAGCAGCCCCGGGACAGGGATGACCGGGGAGCTGTTTTTT
TRBV4-1	TRBJ1-2	few	TRBD1	CASSPTGGYGYTF	TGCGCCAGCAGCCCTACAGGGGGCTATGGCTACACCTTC
TRBV28	TRBJ1-1	.	.	CASSLDRTTNTEAFF	TGTGCCAGCTCCCTGGACAGAACAACCAACACTGAAGCTTTCTTT
TRBV7-8	TRBJ2-4	.	TRBD2	CASSWGLARGNIQYF	TGTGCCAGCAGCTGGGGACTAGCGCGAGGAAACATTCAGTACTTC
TRBV6-6	TRBJ1-1	.	.	CASSYFGNTEAFF	TGTGCCAGCAGTTATTTCGGGAACACTGAAGCTTTCTTT
TRBV9	TRBJ2-4	.	.	CASSPRLAKNIQYF	TGTGCCAGCAGCCCACGGTTAGCCAAAAACATTCAGTACTTC
TRBV27	TRBJ2-7	.	.	CASSLREGGEFEQYF	TGTGCCAGCAGTTTACGGGAAGGAGGGGAGTTCGAGCAGTACTTC
TRBV7-2	TRBJ2-7	.	.	CASSFLYEQYF	TGTGCCAGCAGCTTTCTTTACGAGCAGTACTTC
TRBV10-1	TRBJ2-1	once	TRBD2	CASSDRPLCGLAGVDEQFF	TGCGCCAGCAGTGATAGGCCCTTGTGTGGACTAGCGGGAGTTGATGAGCAGTTCTTC
TRBV6-2/TRBV6-3	TRBJ2-6	.	TRBD1	CASSLGGTGANVLTF	TGTGCCAGCAGTTTAGGGGGCACTGGGGCCAACGTCCTGACTTTC
TRBV7-2	TRBJ2-5	once	.	CASSPPGLKTQTQYF	TGTGCCAGCAGCCCGCCGGGACTCAAAACCCAGACCCAGTACTTC
TRBV6-1	TRBJ1-3	once	.	CASSAEIQVGSGNTIYF	TGTGCCAGCAGTGCAGAGATACAGGTTGGCTCTGGAAACACCATATATTTT
TRBV6-2/TRBV6-3	TRBJ1-6	.	.	CASSYGQTLHF	TGTGCCAGCAGCTATGGACAGACCCTCCACTTT
TRBV28	TRBJ2-6	once	TRBD2	CASSPAGGGGANVLTF	TGTGCCAGCAGCCCCGCCGGGGGGGGTGGGGCCAACGTCCTGACTTTC